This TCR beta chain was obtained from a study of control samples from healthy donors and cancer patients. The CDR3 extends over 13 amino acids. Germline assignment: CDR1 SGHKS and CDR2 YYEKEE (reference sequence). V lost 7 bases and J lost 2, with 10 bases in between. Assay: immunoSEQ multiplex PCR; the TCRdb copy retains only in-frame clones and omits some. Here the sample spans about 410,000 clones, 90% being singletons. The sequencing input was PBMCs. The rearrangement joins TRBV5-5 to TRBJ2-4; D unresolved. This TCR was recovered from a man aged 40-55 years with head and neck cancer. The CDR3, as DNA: TGTGCCAGCCTAGGGTCCCCCAAAAACATTCAGTACTTC. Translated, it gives CASLGSPKNIQYF. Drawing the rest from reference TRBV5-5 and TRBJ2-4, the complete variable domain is DAGVTQSPTHLIKTRGQQVTLRCSPISGHKSVSWYQQVLGQGPQFIFQYYEKEERGRGNFPDRFSARQFPNYSSELNVNALLLGDSALYLCASLGSPKNIQYFGAGTRLSVL.